This T cell receptor (beta chain) originates from a study of T-cell memory formation after mild COVID-19. Study overall: TCR clusters mostly belonged to single donors.

Findings and limits, study-wide: Certain responding clones were present in pre-infection memory, suggesting participation of cross-reactive memory. Later expanders leaned CD4+, whereas clones that contracted between day 15 and 85 were balanced CD4/CD8.

To note about this clonotype: Its antigen is undetermined.

The TCR alpha and TCR beta cDNA libraries, bearing sample barcodes and UMIs, were generated by 5'RACE using constant-segment primers. Using its own MiXCR run on the 5' RACE reads, TCRdb lists one record per CDR3 protein. Of 250,000 to 300,000 distinct CDR3 sequences in the sample, roughly 18% were seen once. V lost 2 bases to trimming and J lost 8 bases; unmatched junction nucleotides: 7. The CDR3 is 15 amino acids. From germline, CDR1 is DFQATT and CDR2 SNEGSKA (reference sequence). The receptor was derived from a man aged 18 to 35 who had mild COVID-19 (a few samples of this study predate the infection). Cell type and time point are not known. The sample comprised PBMCs or a T cell subset sorted from them (not recorded which). This rearrangement joins TRBV20-1 to TRBJ2-1; 12 positions match TRBD2. The CDR3 reads CSARLLAGGWYEQFF. DNA of the CDR3: TGCAGTGCTAGACTTCTAGCGGGGGGGTGGTATGAGCAGTTCTTC.